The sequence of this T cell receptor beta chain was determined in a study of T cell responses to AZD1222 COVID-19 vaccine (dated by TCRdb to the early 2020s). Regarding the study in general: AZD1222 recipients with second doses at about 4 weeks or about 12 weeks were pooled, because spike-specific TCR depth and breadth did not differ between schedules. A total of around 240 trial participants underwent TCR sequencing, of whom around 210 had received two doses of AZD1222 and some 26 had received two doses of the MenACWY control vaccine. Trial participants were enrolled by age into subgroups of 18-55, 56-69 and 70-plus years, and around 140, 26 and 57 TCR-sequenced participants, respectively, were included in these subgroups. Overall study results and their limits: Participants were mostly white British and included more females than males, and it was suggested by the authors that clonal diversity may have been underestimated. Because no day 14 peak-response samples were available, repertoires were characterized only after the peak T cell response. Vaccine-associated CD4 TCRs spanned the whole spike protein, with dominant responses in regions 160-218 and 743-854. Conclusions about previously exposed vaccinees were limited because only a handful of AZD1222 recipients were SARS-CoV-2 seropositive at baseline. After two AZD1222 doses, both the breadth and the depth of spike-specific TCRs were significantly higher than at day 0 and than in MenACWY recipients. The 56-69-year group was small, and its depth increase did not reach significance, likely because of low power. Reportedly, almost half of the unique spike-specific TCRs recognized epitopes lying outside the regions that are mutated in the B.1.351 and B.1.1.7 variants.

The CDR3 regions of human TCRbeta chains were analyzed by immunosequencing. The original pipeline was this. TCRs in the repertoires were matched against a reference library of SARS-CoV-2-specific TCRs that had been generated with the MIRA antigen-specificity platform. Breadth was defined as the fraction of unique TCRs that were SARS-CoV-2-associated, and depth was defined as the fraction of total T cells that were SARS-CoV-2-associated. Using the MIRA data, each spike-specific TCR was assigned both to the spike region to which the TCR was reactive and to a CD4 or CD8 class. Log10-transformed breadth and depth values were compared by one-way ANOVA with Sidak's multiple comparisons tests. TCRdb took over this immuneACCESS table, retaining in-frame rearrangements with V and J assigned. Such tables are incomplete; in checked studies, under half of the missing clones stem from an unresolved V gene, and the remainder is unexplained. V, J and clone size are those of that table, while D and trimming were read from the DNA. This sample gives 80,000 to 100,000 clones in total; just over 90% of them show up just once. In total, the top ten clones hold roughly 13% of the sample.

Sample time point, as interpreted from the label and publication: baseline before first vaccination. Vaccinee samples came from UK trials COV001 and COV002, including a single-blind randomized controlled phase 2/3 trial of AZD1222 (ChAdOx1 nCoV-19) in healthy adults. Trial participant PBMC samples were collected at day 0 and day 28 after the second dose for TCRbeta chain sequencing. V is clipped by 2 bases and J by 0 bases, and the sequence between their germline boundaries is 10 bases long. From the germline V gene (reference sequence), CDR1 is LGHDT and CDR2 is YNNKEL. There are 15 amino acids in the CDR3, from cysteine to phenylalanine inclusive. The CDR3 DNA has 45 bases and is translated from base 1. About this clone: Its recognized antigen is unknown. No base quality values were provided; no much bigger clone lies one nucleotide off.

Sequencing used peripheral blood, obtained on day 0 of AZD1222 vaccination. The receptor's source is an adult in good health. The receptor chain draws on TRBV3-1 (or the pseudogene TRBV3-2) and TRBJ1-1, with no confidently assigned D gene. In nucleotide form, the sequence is TGTGCCAGCAGCCAATCTCTGTTCATGAACACTGAAGCTTTCTTT. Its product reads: CASSQSLFMNTEAFF.